Below, 9 T cell receptor beta chains from the same sample are listed, as sequenced in a study of long-term antiretroviral therapy in people with HIV (dated by TCRdb to between 2022 and 2023). The immunoSEQ hsTCRB v3.0 assay was used at survey level resolution to sequence the TRB variable region. This immuneACCESS table, as held by TCRdb, lists in-frame sequences with V and J called but not all clones. Of the missing ones, under half trace to an unresolved V gene in checked studies; the others have no known cause. In this sample the table shows some 25,000 clones, more than 65% of which occur a single time. Of the sample, 5.5% is held by the ten largest clones. The specimen was unsorted PBMCs, collected 1.1 years before starting antiretroviral therapy. Every receptor here comes from a young woman with HIV.

This clone was observed a single time. This chain links TRBV5-1 with TRBJ2-3; tentatively, D is TRBD2 (5 bases). CDR1 SGHRS and CDR2 YFSETQ come from the germline V gene. The CDR3 consists of 15 residues. With 0 bases removed from V and 4 bases from J, the gap between germline ends came to 12 bases. The CDR3 protein is CASSLGPADADTQYF. The CDR3 nucleotides are TGCGCCAGCAGCTTGGGGCCAGCGGATGCAGATACGCAGTATTTT.

This rearrangement joins TRBV29-1 to TRBJ2-1; 7 positions agree with TRBD1. The CDR3 is 16 residues long. The germline gives CDR1 SQVTM, CDR2 ANQGSEA. Trimming removed 1 base from V and 10 bases from J; junction bases left unmatched: 16. The CDR3 here is CSVEGLPPTGQREQFF. In DNA form, the CDR3 reads TGCAGCGTTGAAGGTCTGCCGCCGACAGGGCAGCGCGAGCAGTTCTTC.

The rearrangement uses TRBV29-1 and TRBJ1-3; no firm D call. V was trimmed by 2 bases and J by 4 bases, leaving 9 bases between them. CDR3 size: 13 residues. Germline CDR1 reads SQVTM; CDR2 reads ANQGSEA. The DNA for the CDR3 is TGCAGCGTTGAAAGGGAGAGAGGAAACACCATATATTTT. Encoded protein: CSVERERGNTIYF.

This clone came up once. The CDR3, as DNA: TGTGCCAGCTCACCACTCCAACAGGGGTCAGATACGCAGTATTTT. It yields the protein CASSPLQQGSDTQYF. This sequence joins TRBV18 and TRBJ2-3; 7 bases match TRBD1. This CDR3 is 15 amino acids long. Trimming at V came to 1 base and at J to 4 bases, leaving 5 bases not matched to a gene. CDR1 and CDR2 from the germline V gene are KGHSH and LQKENI.

This clone was detected a few times. This chain uses TRBV6-1 with TRBJ2-1, with D possibly TRBD1 on 6 matching bases. Germline CDR1 is MNHNS and CDR2 is SASEGT. The V end was cut by 6 bases, the J end by 0 bases, with 12 bases between. CDR3 length: 15 residues. The CDR3 bases are TGTGCCAGCAGATGGGACATGAGCTCCTACAATGAGCAGTTCTTC. The encoded protein is CASRWDMSSYNEQFF.

DNA for the CDR3: TGTGCCAGCAGCGTAGGTGGGGATGGCTACACCTTC. Translating it yields CASSVGGDGYTF. The chain joins TRBV9 to TRBJ1-2; the D is unclear. Trimming left V 0 bases short and J 6 bases short, with 6 bases between. Germline assignment: CDR1 SGDLS and CDR2 YYNGEE. CDR3 length equals 12 residues.

V usage is TRBV4-2 and J usage is TRBJ2-1, with D perhaps TRBD2 (7 bases). The germline V gene encodes CDR1 LGHNA and CDR2 YNFKEQ. V gave up 2 bases and J gave up 0 bases, with 20 bases separating them. CDR3 length: 19 amino acids. CDR3 sequence reads: CASSQSDYRGGGSYNEQFF. DNA for the CDR3: TGTGCCAGCAGCCAATCCGATTATCGGGGAGGGGGCTCCTACAATGAGCAGTTCTTC.

V usage is TRBV5-1 and J usage is TRBJ1-1; no firm D call. V was shortened by 7 bases and J by 0 bases, with 10 bases between the two germline ends. Looked up from germline, CDR1 is SGHRS and CDR2 is YFSETQ. This CDR3 has 13 residues. The DNA for the CDR3 is TGCGCCAGCCGGTTGACCGTGAACACTGAAGCTTTCTTT. Protein sequence: CASRLTVNTEAFF.

The gene calls are TRBV6-4 and TRBJ1-5; D ambiguous. This CDR3 comprises 16 residues. CDR1 MRHNA and CDR2 SNTAGT come from the germline V gene. Trimming left V 2 bases short and J 3 bases short, with 14 bases between. This CDR3 reads CASSDPTLDYNQPQHF. CDR3 in DNA: TGTGCCAGCAGTGACCCGACACTAGATTACAATCAGCCCCAGCATTTT.